The clone carrying this T cell receptor (beta chain) was found a few times. Its matching antigen is unknown. V lost 0 bases to trimming and J lost 1 base, with 15 bases between them. CDR3 length: 17 residues. TCRdb called the 5' RACE reads again in MiXCR, with one record for every CDR3 protein. The sample contains hundreds of thousands of distinct CDR3 sequences, 9% to 15% of which appear only once. These data belong to a study of T cells after yellow fever vaccination. Study information: It was SMART-Seq v4 Ultra Low Input that prepared the fractions with low cell numbers.

Study-level findings and limits: A weaker secondary response peaked on day 5, the primary on day 15. The bulk population could contribute abundant contaminating clonotypes to FACS-sorted repertoires. Among all clonotypes, a small share was observed in both CD4 and CD8 compartments.

The source was PBMCs, collected on the day of the yellow fever booster vaccination. The clonotype comes from a young man who received the YFV17D yellow fever vaccine. V usage is TRBV12-3 or TRBV12-4 and J usage is TRBJ2-5; D is perhaps TRBD1 (5 bases). Here the CDR3 reads CASSLASAGPPQETQYF. CDR3 sequence (DNA): TGTGCCAGCAGTTTAGCGTCTGCAGGGCCCCCCCAAGAGACCCAGTACTTC.